A single sample is the source of the 15 T cell receptor beta chains below, sequenced in a study of cytomegalovirus exposure and HLA in healthy donors. PCR involved 60 Vbeta and 13 Jbeta primers. Method: immunoSEQ multiplex PCR; TCRdb's copy keeps in-frame clones and lacks some. This repertoire shows 110,000 to 150,000 clones, 78% found once; its top ten account for 2.5% to 3%. Sequenced: PBMCs. The origin of the receptors is a male donor in good health and CMV-seronegative.

This chain joins TRBV27 and TRBJ1-1, with D possibly matching TRBD1 (6 bases). The germline gives CDR1 MNHEY, CDR2 SMNVEV (reference sequence). V lost 5 bases and J 6 bases, leaving 13 bases between the germline ends. This CDR3 comprises 13 residues. CDR3: CASSAQGFSEAFF. The DNA for the CDR3 is TGTGCCAGCAGTGCCCAGGGGTTCTCTGAAGCTTTCTTT.

CDR3 sequence (DNA): TGTGCCAGCAGGTTCAGGGAGAACACTGAAGCTTTCTTT. It specifies CASRFRENTEAFF. J is TRBJ1-1 and V is TRBV5-4; TRBD1 is a possible D gene (5 bases). The CDR3 is 13 amino acids. Germline lookup yields CDR1 SGHNT and CDR2 YYREEE (reference sequence). The V gene lost 5 bases and the J gene lost 1 base, with 9 bases spanning the gap.

DNA for the CDR3: TGTGCCAGCAGGTCCGGGGGCACAGATACGCAGTATTTT. Translated, it gives CASRSGGTDTQYF. The chain recombines TRBV7-6 with TRBJ2-3; maybe TRBD2 (5 bases). The CDR3 has 13 residues. CDR1 is SGHVS, CDR2 FNYEAQ, per germline. The V and J ends lost 6 bases and 1 base respectively, with 8 bases between them.

The V gene is TRBV2, the J gene TRBJ2-5, with D possibly matching TRBD2 (5 bases). V dropped 4 bases and J dropped 7 bases, with 13 bases sitting between them. The CDR3 extends over 13 amino acids. The germline CDR1 and CDR2 sequences are SNHLY and FYNNEI. The CDR3 DNA follows: TGTGCCAGCAGTGTAGAGGGCGGTGGGACCCAGTACTTC. Amino acids: CASSVEGGGTQYF.

The chain uses TRBV7-8 and TRBJ1-4; D is uncertain. Trimming took off 4 bases at V and 0 bases at J, with 6 bases between the two ends. This CDR3 is 14 amino acids long. In germline, CDR1 is SGHVS, CDR2 FQNEAQ. The DNA of the CDR3 is TGTGCCAGCAGCTGGAGGCCAACTAATGAAAAACTGTTTTTT. Protein sequence: CASSWRPTNEKLFF.

J is TRBJ2-5 and V is TRBV5-1; D is possibly TRBD2 (6 bases). The V gene lost 4 bases and the J gene lost 3 bases, with 10 bases spanning the gap. CDR1 and CDR2 (germline): SGHRS, YFSETQ. The CDR3 consists of 13 residues. The CDR3 bases are TGCGCCAGCAGCATGGCGGGGAAAGAGACCCAGTACTTC. It is translated as CASSMAGKETQYF.

V is TRBV30 and J is TRBJ1-3; no reliable D call. CDR1 GTSNPN and CDR2 SVGIG come from the germline V gene (reference sequence). The germline V and J ends were trimmed by 0 bases and 3 bases, with 6 bases remaining between them. The CDR3 is made up of 13 amino acids. The CDR3 sequence is CAWSVGFGNTIYF. CDR3 in DNA: TGTGCCTGGAGTGTCGGGTTTGGAAACACCATATATTTT.

The chain has TRBV5-4 and TRBJ2-1; 13 bases line up with TRBD2. CDR1 and CDR2 from the germline V gene are SGHNT and YYREEE (reference sequence). This CDR3 is 16 amino acids long. The J segment lost 7 bases and the V segment lost 4 bases, leaving 8 bases of the junction unmatched. CDR3 nucleotides: TGTGCCAGCAGCCCGTCACCGGGACTAGCGGGAAATGAGCAGTTCTTC. This encodes CASSPSPGLAGNEQFF.

This chain uses TRBV6-5 with TRBJ2-4; D uncertain. Germline V gene lookup returns CDR1 MNHEY and CDR2 SVGAGI. V was trimmed by 4 bases and J by 1 base, leaving 11 bases between them. This CDR3 has 15 amino acids. This chain's CDR3 is CASSSPSFAKNIQYF. CDR3 DNA sequence: TGTGCCAGCAGTTCCCCCTCGTTTGCCAAAAACATTCAGTACTTC.

The chain combines TRBV11-3 with TRBJ2-1, with D perhaps matching TRBD1 (6 bases). The V and J ends lost 5 bases and 5 bases respectively, with 13 bases between them. CDR1 is SGHNT and CDR2 is YENEEA in the germline V gene. CDR3 length equals 14 residues. The DNA of the CDR3 is TGTGCCAGCAGCCCCCAGGGGTTTGACAATGAGCAGTTCTTC. This translates into CASSPQGFDNEQFF.

The chain recombines TRBV5-1 with TRBJ2-1; 7 bases match TRBD2. Germline assignment: CDR1 SGHRS and CDR2 YFSETQ. CDR3 size: 18 residues. The junction had 9 bases not matched to a gene; V was cut back by 0 bases and J by 0 bases. The CDR3 reads CASSLVAGALSSYNEQFF. CDR3 coding DNA: TGCGCCAGCAGCTTGGTAGCGGGTGCCTTGAGCTCCTACAATGAGCAGTTCTTC.

The chain is built from TRBV9 and TRBJ2-1; TRBD1 aligns across 7 bases. The germline V gene encodes CDR1 SGDLS and CDR2 YYNGEE. The V segment lost 3 bases and the J segment 4 bases; nucleotides outside the gene matches: 1. CDR3 length: 13 residues. The CDR3 is CASSGTGYNEQFF. Written as DNA, the CDR3 is TGTGCCAGCAGCGGGACAGGATACAATGAGCAGTTCTTC.

This sequence joins TRBV7-2 and TRBJ2-7; tentative D call: TRBD1 (6 bases). The CDR3 is made up of 14 amino acids. V gave up 3 bases and J gave up 7 bases, with 16 bases separating them. CDR1 SGHTA and CDR2 FQGNSA come from the germline V gene. In nucleotides, the CDR3 is TGTGCCAGCAGCTTCGAACAGGGTTTGGGGGAGCAGTACTTC. Protein: CASSFEQGLGEQYF.

V is TRBV20-1 and J is TRBJ2-1, with 8 bases aligning to TRBD1. Looked up from germline, CDR1 is DFQATT and CDR2 is SNEGSKA (reference sequence). V trimming: 6 bases; J trimming: 9 bases; junction bases outside the gene matches: 1. The CDR3 has 10 residues. The CDR3 protein is CSARGLEQFF. The DNA for the CDR3 is TGCAGTGCCAGGGGGCTTGAGCAGTTCTTC.

A single count supports this clone. The chain has TRBV4-3 and TRBJ1-3; no clear D. The germline V and J ends were trimmed by 0 bases and 2 bases, with 17 bases remaining between them. The length of the CDR3 is 18 residues. Looked up from germline, CDR1 is LGHNA and CDR2 is YSLEER. CDR3 in DNA: TGCGCCAGCAGCCAAGATCGGTTTCAGCTTGGGCCTGGAAACACCATATATTTT. Residues: CASSQDRFQLGPGNTIYF.